The 29 T cell receptor beta chains reported below all come from one sample, sequenced in a study of cytomegalovirus exposure and HLA in healthy donors. Primers included in the PCR were 60 Vbeta and 13 Jbeta primers. Repertoires were generated with immunoSEQ multiplex PCR, while TCRdb's copy carries only in-frame clones and drops some. The data contain about 160,000 clones, 60% to 80% of them seen just once; the ten biggest clones take up 3.7%. Sequenced input: PBMCs. The receptors come from a man aged 25 to 40 in good health and CMV-seropositive.

As DNA, the CDR3 is TGTGCCAGCAGCGGGAGTGGGGGGGCATTGGATACGCAGTATTTT. Encoded protein: CASSGSGGALDTQYF. V gene TRBV2 combines with J gene TRBJ2-3; possible D gene TRBD2, 7 bases. The V gene lost 6 bases and the J gene lost 6 bases, with 19 bases spanning the gap. The CDR3 is 15 residues long. Germline V gives CDR1 SNHLY, CDR2 FYNNEI.

This clone was observed a handful of times. The chain carries TRBV29-1 and TRBJ1-2, with 10 nucleotides matching TRBD1. The germline CDR1 and CDR2 sequences are SQVTM and ANQGSEA. With 8 bases clipped from V and 8 bases from J, the junction kept 8 bases outside the gene matches. The length of the CDR3 is 12 residues. The CDR3 reads CSSTGTGVGYTF. The DNA for the CDR3 is TGCAGCTCTACCGGGACAGGGGTGGGCTACACCTTC. Complete variable domain (other parts from reference TRBV29-1 and TRBJ1-2): SAVISQKPSRDICQRGTSLTIQCQVDSQVTMMFWYRQQPGQSLTLIATANQGSEATYESGFVIDKFPISRPNLTFSTLTVSNMSPEDSSIYLCSSTGTGVGYTFGSGTRLTVV.

The CDR3 reads CASSTYRGRNTEAFF. CDR3 coding DNA: TGCGCCAGCAGCACCTACAGGGGGCGGAACACTGAAGCTTTCTTT. The V gene is TRBV5-1, the J gene TRBJ1-1, with TRBD1 matching over 9 bases. This CDR3 contains 15 residues. V was clipped by 4 bases and J by 1 base; unmatched bases: 5. Germline loops: CDR1 SGHRS, CDR2 YFSETQ.

Only one count was recorded for this clone. CDR3 DNA: TGTGCCAGCAGCCCTATGGGCGACAATGAGCAGTTCTTC. Residues: CASSPMGDNEQFF. The chain employs TRBV6-6 and TRBJ2-1; D is uncertain. The CDR3 has 13 residues. CDR1 MNHNY and CDR2 SVGAGI come from the germline V gene (reference sequence). Trimming cost V 6 bases and J 5 bases, with 11 bases left between them.

V is TRBV7-9 and J is TRBJ2-1, with 7 bases lining up with TRBD1. V shed 5 bases and J 4 bases; nucleotides not matched to a gene: 5. The CDR3 is 14 amino acids. Germline CDR1 is SEHNR and CDR2 is FQNEAQ (reference sequence). The CDR3 bases are TGTGCCAGCAGCCCCGGGACAGATTACAATGAGCAGTTCTTC. Its translation: CASSPGTDYNEQFF.

This chain joins TRBV21-1 and TRBJ2-7; no DNA check was done on the table's D call, TRBD2. TRBV21-1 is a pseudogene segment. The CDR3 runs to 16 residues. This CDR3 reads CASSFQGLASIYEQYF. The CDR3 bases are TGTGCCAGCAGCTTCCAGGGACTAGCGAGTATCTACGAGCAGTACTTC.

This clone was counted a few times. This chain joins TRBV27 and TRBJ2-7; maybe TRBD1 (6 bases). Germline V CDR1 and CDR2: MNHEY, SMNVEV (reference sequence). Trimming removed 7 bases at V and 6 bases at J, with 16 bases between. This CDR3 has 13 residues. Here the CDR3 DNA reads TGTGCCAGCAACCCAGGGGCGTTGACCGAGCAGTACTTC. This gives the protein CASNPGALTEQYF.

This clone turned up a few times. The chain carries TRBV6-1 and TRBJ1-1; D is uncertain. This CDR3 contains 15 residues. Trimming shortened V by 4 bases and J by 6 bases, and 18 bases separated the two germline ends. Per germline, CDR1 MNHNS and CDR2 SASEGT. CDR3 in DNA: TGTGCCAGCAGTGCTATCCGGGAGAGAGGGTCTGAAGCTTTCTTT. Its translation: CASSAIRERGSEAFF.

The table lists this clone with a few counts. The same CDR3 can be traced to other DNA sequences in this sample. The chain combines TRBV5-1 with TRBJ2-5; 10 bases are a match to TRBD1. The V and J ends lost 4 bases and 5 bases, in that order; junction bases with no gene match: 2. The CDR3 extends over 13 amino acids. Germline loops: CDR1 SGHRS, CDR2 YFSETQ. This chain's CDR3 is CASSPGQGETQYF. The CDR3 nucleotides are TGCGCCAGCAGCCCGGGACAGGGGGAGACCCAGTACTTC. The variable domain in full, with the rest retrieved from reference TRBV5-1 and TRBJ2-5, is KAGVTQTPRYLIKTRGQQVTLSCSPISGHRSVSWYQQTPGQGLQFLFEYFSETQRNKGNFPGRFSGRQFSNSRSEMNVSTLELGDSALYLCASSPGQGETQYFGPGTRLLVL.

The chain couples TRBV7-9 to TRBJ1-6; D perhaps matches TRBD1 (5 bases). Trimming took off 2 bases at V and 7 bases at J, with 15 bases between the two ends. Germline CDR1 SEHNR, CDR2 FQNEAQ (reference sequence). The CDR3 spans 16 residues. CDR3 region: CASSLQGLQGNSPLHF. The CDR3 DNA reads TGTGCCAGCAGCTTACAAGGGTTGCAGGGCAATTCACCCCTCCACTTT.

This clone showed up just a few times. The chain combines TRBV5-1 with TRBJ2-7; TRBD1 matches 11 bases. CDR1 and CDR2 from the germline V gene are SGHRS and YFSETQ. The J segment lost 5 bases and the V segment lost 4 bases, leaving 5 bases of the junction unmatched. The CDR3 is 14 residues long. CDR3 region: CASSRGQGADEQYF. The CDR3 DNA reads TGCGCCAGCAGCCGAGGACAGGGGGCCGACGAGCAGTACTTC.

The chain carries TRBV13 and TRBJ2-7, with a weak D call TRBD2 (5 bases). Trimming took off 5 bases at V and 0 bases at J, with 17 bases between the two ends. The CDR3 contains 16 residues. Germline lookup yields CDR1 PRHDT and CDR2 FYEKMQ (reference sequence). CDR3 bases: TGTGCCAGCAGCAACACCCGGGATCATCCCTCCTACGAGCAGTACTTC. Its protein is CASSNTRDHPSYEQYF. The variable domain in full, with the rest retrieved from reference TRBV13 and TRBJ2-7, is AAGVIQSPRHLIKEKRETATLKCYPIPRHDTVYWYQQGPGQDPQFLISFYEKMQSDKGSIPDRFSAQQFSDYHSELNMSSLELGDSALYFCASSNTRDHPSYEQYFGPGTRLTVT.

The gene calls are TRBV27 and TRBJ1-6, with no clear D. V dropped 3 bases and J dropped 7 bases, with 10 bases sitting between them. The CDR3 consists of 14 residues. The V gene's germline CDR1 is MNHEY and CDR2 SMNVEV (reference sequence). Written as DNA, the CDR3 is TGTGCCAGCAGTTTGGTCGGTTCCAATTCACCCCTCCACTTT. Protein product: CASSLVGSNSPLHF.

This clone was picked up a small number of times. This chain uses TRBV7-9 with TRBJ1-1; D gene unclear. Trimming pared 5 bases from V and 5 bases from J, leaving 9 bases between. The CDR3 consists of 12 residues. Germline CDR1 is SEHNR and CDR2 is FQNEAQ (reference sequence). The DNA of the CDR3 is TGTGCCAGCAGCCTTCTCGAGACTGAAGCTTTCTTT. Its translation is CASSLLETEAFF.

The chain uses TRBV7-6 and TRBJ2-7; D is perhaps TRBD2 (5 bases). The CDR3 consists of 13 residues. V was trimmed by 5 bases and J by 0 bases, leaving 8 bases between them. Germline CDR1 reads SGHVS; CDR2 reads FNYEAQ. The CDR3, as DNA: TGTGCCAGCAGCCGGACTGCCTCCTACGAGCAGTACTTC. Protein product: CASSRTASYEQYF.

J is TRBJ2-5 and V is TRBV6-4; TRBD1 aligns across 9 bases. The ends lost 2 bases at V and 7 bases at J; junction bases unmatched: 5. Germline assignment: CDR1 MRHNA and CDR2 SNTAGT. CDR3 length equals 14 residues. The DNA for the CDR3 is TGTGCCAGCAGTGACGGGACAGGGAAAGGGACCCAGTACTTC. It yields the protein CASSDGTGKGTQYF.

The chain uses TRBV9 and TRBJ2-7, with 9 bases identical to TRBD2. Trimming at V came to 3 bases and at J to 6 bases, leaving 10 bases not matched to a gene. The CDR3 runs 15 residues. CDR1 and CDR2 (germline): SGDLS, YYNGEE. The CDR3, as DNA: TGTGCCAGCAGCGCCCGCGGGACTAGCAGTTCCGAGCAGTACTTC. It specifies CASSARGTSSSEQYF.

The V and J genes are TRBV6-9 and TRBJ2-7, with a possible D match to TRBD1 (6 bases). The CDR3 runs to 12 residues. Germline assignment: CDR1 MNHGY and CDR2 SVAAGI. V was trimmed by 2 bases and J by 6 bases, leaving 8 bases between them. The CDR3: CASSYRTAEQYF. CDR3 in DNA: TGTGCCAGCAGTTATAGGACAGCCGAGCAGTACTTC.

The chain joins TRBV5-4 to TRBJ2-5; a weak D match, TRBD2 (5 bases). Germline CDR1 SGHNT, CDR2 YYREEE (reference sequence). This CDR3 comprises 14 residues. Trimming pared 0 bases from V and 2 bases from J, leaving 8 bases between. The CDR3 here is CASSLAGGQETQYF. The DNA of the CDR3 is TGTGCCAGCAGCTTGGCGGGCGGGCAAGAGACCCAGTACTTC.

There are a few counts of this clone. V and J are TRBV18 and TRBJ2-7; D may be TRBD1 (6 bases). Germline V gene data show CDR1 as KGHSH and CDR2 as LQKENI. The length of the CDR3 is 14 residues. V gave up 4 bases and J gave up 6 bases, with 16 bases separating them. CDR3 coding DNA: TGTGCCAGCTCACTTGAATCTACAGGGCGCGAGCAGTACTTC. Amino acids: CASSLESTGREQYF.

The CDR3 is CASRTGTAHSPLHF. CDR3 nucleotides: TGTGCCAGTAGAACCGGGACAGCGCATTCACCCCTCCACTTT. This chain connects TRBV19 to TRBJ1-6; 7 bases fit TRBD1. The CDR3 is made up of 14 amino acids. V shed 6 bases and J 8 bases; nucleotides not matched to a gene: 7. CDR1 and CDR2 from the germline V gene are LNHDA and SQIVND (reference sequence).

The chain recombines TRBV7-2 with TRBJ2-7; D gene unclear. Per germline, CDR1 SGHTA and CDR2 FQGNSA. V was clipped by 1 base and J by 2 bases, with 6 bases between them. This CDR3 contains 13 residues. The CDR3 DNA is TGTGCCAGCAGCTTAGTTCAGACCTACGAGCAGTACTTC. Encoded protein: CASSLVQTYEQYF.

The chain is built from TRBV6-6 and TRBJ1-2, with a weak D call TRBD1 (5 bases). This CDR3 region has 14 residues. CDR1 is MNHNY and CDR2 is SVGAGI in the germline V gene (reference sequence). The germline V and J ends were trimmed by 4 bases and 4 bases, with 13 bases remaining between them. CDR3 sequence: CASSSGGVGYGYTF. The CDR3 bases are TGTGCCAGCAGTTCGGGGGGGGTTGGCTATGGCTACACCTTC.

This rearrangement joins TRBV6-5 to TRBJ1-1, with TRBD1 matching 8 bases. Germline CDR1 is MNHEY and CDR2 is SVGAGI. The CDR3 contains 14 residues. J gave up 8 bases and V 1 base, and 6 bases lay outside the gene matches. The CDR3 spells CASSYFAAGGEAFF. In DNA form, the CDR3 reads TGTGCCAGCAGTTACTTCGCCGCAGGGGGCGAAGCTTTCTTT.

This clone was picked up one time. The rearrangement links TRBV6-5 to TRBJ2-7; TRBD2 matches 12 bases. From germline, CDR1 is MNHEY and CDR2 SVGAGI. This CDR3 is 15 amino acids long. V trimming: 7 bases; J trimming: 5 bases; junction bases outside the gene matches: 9. CDR3 sequence reads: CASTEGLAGRNEQYF. In nucleotides, the CDR3 is TGTGCCAGCACCGAAGGACTAGCGGGGAGGAACGAGCAGTACTTC.

V and J are TRBV27 and TRBJ2-1, with D maybe TRBD2 (6 bases). Trimming removed 6 bases at V and 5 bases at J, with 17 bases between. Germline V gene data show CDR1 as MNHEY and CDR2 as SMNVEV (reference sequence). This CDR3 is 15 amino acids long. CDR3 sequence: CASRGWSAGHNEQFF. CDR3 DNA: TGTGCCAGCAGGGGCTGGTCGGCGGGACACAATGAGCAGTTCTTC.

CDR3 protein: CASSPLAGGYYNEQFF. CDR3 DNA sequence: TGTGCCAGCAGCCCGTTAGCGGGGGGGTACTACAATGAGCAGTTCTTC. The chain employs TRBV11-2 and TRBJ2-1, with TRBD2 matching over 11 bases. Germline assignment: CDR1 SGHAT and CDR2 FQNNGV. The V gene end was trimmed by 5 bases and the J gene end by 3 bases; junction bases not matched to a gene: 6. The CDR3 loop spans 16 amino acids.

This clone was counted a single time. J is TRBJ1-1 and V is TRBV4-1, with no clear D. With 4 bases removed from V and 6 bases from J, the gap between germline ends came to 15 bases. CDR1 and CDR2 from the germline V gene are MGHRA and YSYEKL. The CDR3 sequence is 14 residues long. CDR3 in DNA: TGCGCCAGCAGCCCTCAACCAGAATATTCTGAAGCTTTCTTT. Protein sequence: CASSPQPEYSEAFF.

The rearrangement joins TRBV9 to TRBJ2-7, with 11 bases that match TRBD1. The germline V gene has CDR1 SGDLS and CDR2 YYNGEE. J was trimmed by 5 bases and V by 3 bases; bases with no gene match: 7. This CDR3 is 15 amino acids long. The CDR3 reads CASSASGTGGNEQYF. The CDR3 nucleotides are TGTGCCAGCAGCGCGTCCGGGACAGGGGGTAACGAGCAGTACTTC.